This T cell receptor (beta chain) was identified in a study of blood T cells in healthy people across ages. Overall study findings and caveats: Both higher diversity and more naive CD4+ cells marked long-lived donors when set against aged donors.

A J-beta primer mix and a sample-barcoded 5' primer were used in a second PCR of roughly 6 to 12 cycles. Individual samples furnished no less than 2.5 million CDR3-containing paired-end reads apiece. TCRdb reprocessed the 5' RACE reads via MiXCR and lists one record per CDR3 protein. This table has about a million distinct CDR3 sequences, roughly half appearing once. Trimming removed 0 bases at V and 7 bases at J, with 14 bases between. The CDR3 is 14 amino acids. CDR1 is SGDLS, CDR2 YYNGEE, per germline. Notes on this clonotype: Its antigen remains unidentified.

The TCR was taken from a woman aged 55-70 years in good health. What was sequenced was blood. The chain carries TRBV9 and TRBJ2-7; D is possibly TRBD1 (6 bases). The CDR3 sequence: CASSVEWGRGEQYF. The CDR3 DNA follows: TGTGCCAGCAGCGTAGAATGGGGGCGTGGGGAGCAGTACTTC.